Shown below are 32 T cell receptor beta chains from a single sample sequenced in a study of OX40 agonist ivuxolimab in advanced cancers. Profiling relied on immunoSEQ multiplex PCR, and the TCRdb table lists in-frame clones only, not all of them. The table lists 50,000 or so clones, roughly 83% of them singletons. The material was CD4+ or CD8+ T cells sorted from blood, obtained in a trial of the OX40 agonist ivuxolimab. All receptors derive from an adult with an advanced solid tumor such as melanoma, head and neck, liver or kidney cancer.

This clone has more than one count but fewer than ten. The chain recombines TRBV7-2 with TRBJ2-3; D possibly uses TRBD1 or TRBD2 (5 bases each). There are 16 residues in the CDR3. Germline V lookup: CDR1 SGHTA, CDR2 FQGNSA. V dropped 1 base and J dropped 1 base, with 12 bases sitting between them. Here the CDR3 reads CASSLGALGGTDTQYF. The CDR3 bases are TGTGCCAGCAGCTTAGGGGCCTTGGGGGGCACAGATACGCAGTATTTT.

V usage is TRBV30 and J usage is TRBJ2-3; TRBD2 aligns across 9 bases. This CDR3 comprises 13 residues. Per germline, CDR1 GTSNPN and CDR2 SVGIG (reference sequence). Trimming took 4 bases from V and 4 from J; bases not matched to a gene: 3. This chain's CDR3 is CAWKIAGADTQYF. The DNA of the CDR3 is TGTGCCTGGAAGATAGCGGGAGCAGATACGCAGTATTTT.

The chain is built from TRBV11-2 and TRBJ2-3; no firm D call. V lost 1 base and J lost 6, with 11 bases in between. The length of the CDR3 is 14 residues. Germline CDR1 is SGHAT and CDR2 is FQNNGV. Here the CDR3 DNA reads TGTGCCAGCAGCTTAGTCGTCCTCGGGGATACGCAGTATTTT. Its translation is CASSLVVLGDTQYF.

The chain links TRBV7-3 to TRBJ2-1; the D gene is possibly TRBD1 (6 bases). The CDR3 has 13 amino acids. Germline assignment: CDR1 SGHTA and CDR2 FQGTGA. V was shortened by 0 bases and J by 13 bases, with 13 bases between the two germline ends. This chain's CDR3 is CASSLTATGRQFF. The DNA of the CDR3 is TGTGCCAGCAGCTTAACGGCTACAGGGAGACAGTTCTTC.

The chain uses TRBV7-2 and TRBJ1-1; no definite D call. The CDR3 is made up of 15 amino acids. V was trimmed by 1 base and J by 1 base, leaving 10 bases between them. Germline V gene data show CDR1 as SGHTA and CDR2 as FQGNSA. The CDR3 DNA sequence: TGTGCCAGCAGCTTAGGGGTCATTTCGAACACTGAAGCTTTCTTT. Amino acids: CASSLGVISNTEAFF.

CDR3 amino acids: CASSHGTSGTVYNEQFF. The CDR3 region has the DNA TGTGCCAGCAGTCACGGGACTAGCGGGACGGTCTACAATGAGCAGTTCTTC. The chain couples TRBV28 to TRBJ2-1; 13 bases are shared with TRBD2. The CDR3 consists of 17 residues. With 5 bases clipped from V and 3 bases from J, the junction kept 7 bases outside the gene matches. Germline V lookup: CDR1 MDHEN, CDR2 SYDVKM.

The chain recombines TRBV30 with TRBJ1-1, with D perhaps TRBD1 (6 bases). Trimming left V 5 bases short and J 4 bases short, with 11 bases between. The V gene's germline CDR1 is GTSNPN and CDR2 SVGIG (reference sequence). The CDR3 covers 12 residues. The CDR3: CAWGRGGTEAFF. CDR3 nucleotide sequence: TGTGCCTGGGGCAGGGGAGGCACTGAAGCTTTCTTT.

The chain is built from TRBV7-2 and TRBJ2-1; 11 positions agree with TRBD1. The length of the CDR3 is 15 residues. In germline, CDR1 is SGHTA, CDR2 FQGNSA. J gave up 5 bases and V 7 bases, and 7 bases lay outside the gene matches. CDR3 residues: CASTRTGGAHNEQFF. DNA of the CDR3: TGTGCCAGCACGCGGACAGGGGGCGCCCACAATGAGCAGTTCTTC.

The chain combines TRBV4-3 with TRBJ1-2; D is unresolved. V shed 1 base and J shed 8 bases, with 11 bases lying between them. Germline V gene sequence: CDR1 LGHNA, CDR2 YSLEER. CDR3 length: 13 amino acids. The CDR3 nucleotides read TGCGCCAGCAGCCAAGGCCCTTCCGCCGGCTACACCTTC. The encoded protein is CASSQGPSAGYTF.

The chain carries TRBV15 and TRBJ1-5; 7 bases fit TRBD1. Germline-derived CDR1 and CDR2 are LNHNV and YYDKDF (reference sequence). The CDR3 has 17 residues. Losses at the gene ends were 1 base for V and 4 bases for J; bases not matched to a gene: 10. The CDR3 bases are TGTGCCACCAGCAGAGGCGGACAGGTCGGAGTTAATCAGCCCCAGCATTTT. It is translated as CATSRGGQVGVNQPQHF.

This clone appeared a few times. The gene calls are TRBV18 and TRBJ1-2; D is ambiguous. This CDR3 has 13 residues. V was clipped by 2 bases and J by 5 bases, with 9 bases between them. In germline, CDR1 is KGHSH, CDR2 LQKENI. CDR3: CASSPSAGYGYTF. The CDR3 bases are TGTGCCAGCTCACCATCTGCTGGGTATGGCTACACCTTC.

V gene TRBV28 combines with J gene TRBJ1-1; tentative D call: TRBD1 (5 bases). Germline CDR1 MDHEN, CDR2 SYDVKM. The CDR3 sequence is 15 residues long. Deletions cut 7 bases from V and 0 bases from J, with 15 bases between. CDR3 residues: CASTTPGGVNTEAFF. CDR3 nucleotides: TGTGCCAGCACTACTCCTGGGGGGGTGAACACTGAAGCTTTCTTT.

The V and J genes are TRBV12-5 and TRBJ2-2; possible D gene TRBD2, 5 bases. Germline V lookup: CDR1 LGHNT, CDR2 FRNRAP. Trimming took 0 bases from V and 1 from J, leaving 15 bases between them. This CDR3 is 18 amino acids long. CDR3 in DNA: TGTGCTAGTGGTTTGGTATTTGGCGAACGGGAGAACACCGGGGAGCTGTTTTTT. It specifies CASGLVFGERENTGELFF.

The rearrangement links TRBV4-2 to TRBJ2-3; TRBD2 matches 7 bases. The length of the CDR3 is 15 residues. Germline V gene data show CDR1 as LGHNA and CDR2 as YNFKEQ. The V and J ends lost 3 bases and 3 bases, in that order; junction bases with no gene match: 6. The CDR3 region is CASSQELAPTDTQYF. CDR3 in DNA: TGTGCCAGCAGCCAGGAACTAGCGCCTACAGATACGCAGTATTTT.

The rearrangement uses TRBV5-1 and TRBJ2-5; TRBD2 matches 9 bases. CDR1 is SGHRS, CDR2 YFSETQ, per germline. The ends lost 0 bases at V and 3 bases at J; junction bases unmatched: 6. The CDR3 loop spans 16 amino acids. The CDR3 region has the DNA TGCGCCAGCAGCTTGGGTCTAGCGGGAAGGGAAGAGACCCAGTACTTC. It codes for CASSLGLAGREETQYF.

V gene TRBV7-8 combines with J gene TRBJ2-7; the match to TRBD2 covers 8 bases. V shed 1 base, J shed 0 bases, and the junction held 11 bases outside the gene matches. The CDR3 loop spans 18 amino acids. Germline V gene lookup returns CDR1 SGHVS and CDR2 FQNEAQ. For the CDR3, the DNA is TGTGCCAGCAGCTTAGTTAGCTCGGCGGGAGGCAACTCCTACGAGCAGTACTTC. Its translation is CASSLVSSAGGNSYEQYF.

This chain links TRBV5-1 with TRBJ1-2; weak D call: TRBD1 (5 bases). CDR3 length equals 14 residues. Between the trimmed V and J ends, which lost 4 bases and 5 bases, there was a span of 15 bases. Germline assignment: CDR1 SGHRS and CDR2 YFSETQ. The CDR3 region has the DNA TGCGCCAGCAGCCCAAGGGACGGCTGGTATGGCTACACCTTC. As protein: CASSPRDGWYGYTF.

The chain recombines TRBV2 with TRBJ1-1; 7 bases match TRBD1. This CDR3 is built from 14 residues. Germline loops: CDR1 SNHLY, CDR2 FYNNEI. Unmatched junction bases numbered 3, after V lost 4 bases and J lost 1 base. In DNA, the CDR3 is TGTGCCAGCAGTGGTCGACAGGGGAACACTGAAGCTTTCTTT. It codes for CASSGRQGNTEAFF.

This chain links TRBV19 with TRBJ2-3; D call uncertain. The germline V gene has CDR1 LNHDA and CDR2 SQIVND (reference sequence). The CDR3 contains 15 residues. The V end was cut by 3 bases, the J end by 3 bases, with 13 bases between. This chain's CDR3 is CASSIGTAQTDTQYF. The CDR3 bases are TGTGCCAGTAGTATCGGAACAGCTCAAACAGATACGCAGTATTTT.

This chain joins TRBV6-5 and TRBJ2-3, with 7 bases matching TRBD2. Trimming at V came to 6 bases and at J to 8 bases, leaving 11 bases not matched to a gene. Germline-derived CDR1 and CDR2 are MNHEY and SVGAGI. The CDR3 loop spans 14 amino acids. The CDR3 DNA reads TGTGCCAGCAGGCAAGCGGGGCTTTGGGGTACGCAGTATTTT. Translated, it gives CASRQAGLWGTQYF.

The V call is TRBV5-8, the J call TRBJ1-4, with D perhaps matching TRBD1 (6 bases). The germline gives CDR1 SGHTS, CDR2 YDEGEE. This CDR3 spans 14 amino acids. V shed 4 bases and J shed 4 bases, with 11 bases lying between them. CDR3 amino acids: CASSPRGGNEKLFF. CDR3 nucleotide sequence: TGTGCCAGCAGCCCTAGAGGGGGTAATGAAAAACTGTTTTTT.

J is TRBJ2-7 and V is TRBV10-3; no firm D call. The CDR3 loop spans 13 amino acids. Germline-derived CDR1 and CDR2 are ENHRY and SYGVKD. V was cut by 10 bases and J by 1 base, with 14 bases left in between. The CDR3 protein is CATKSGRSYEQYV. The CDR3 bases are TGTGCCACCAAGTCGGGCCGGTCCTACGAGCAGTACGTC.

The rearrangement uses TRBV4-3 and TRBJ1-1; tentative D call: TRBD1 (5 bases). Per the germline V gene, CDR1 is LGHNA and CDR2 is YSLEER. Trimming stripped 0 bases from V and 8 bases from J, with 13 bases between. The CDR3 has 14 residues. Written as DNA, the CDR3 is TGCGCCAGCAGCCAAGAGGGGCGGCCATGGGAAGCTTTCTTT. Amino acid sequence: CASSQEGRPWEAFF.

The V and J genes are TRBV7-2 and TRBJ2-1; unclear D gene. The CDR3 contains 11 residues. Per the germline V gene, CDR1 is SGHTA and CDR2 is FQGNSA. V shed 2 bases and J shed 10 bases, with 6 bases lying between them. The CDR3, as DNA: TGTGCCAGCAGCTTATCAGTGGAGCAGTTCTTC. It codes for CASSLSVEQFF. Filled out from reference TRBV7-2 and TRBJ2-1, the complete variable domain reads GAGVSQSPSNKVTEKGKDVELRCDPISGHTALYWYRQSLGQGLEFLIYFQGNSAPDKSGLPSDRFSAERTGGSVSTLTIQRTQQEDSAVYLCASSLSVEQFFGPGTRLTVL.

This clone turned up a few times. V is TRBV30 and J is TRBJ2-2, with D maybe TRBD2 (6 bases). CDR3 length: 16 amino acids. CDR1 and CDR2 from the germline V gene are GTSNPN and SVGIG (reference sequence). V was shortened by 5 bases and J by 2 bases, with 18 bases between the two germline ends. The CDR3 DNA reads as TGTGCCTGGGGAAGACGTAGCGGAATAAACACCGGGGAGCTGTTTTTT. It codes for CAWGRRSGINTGELFF.

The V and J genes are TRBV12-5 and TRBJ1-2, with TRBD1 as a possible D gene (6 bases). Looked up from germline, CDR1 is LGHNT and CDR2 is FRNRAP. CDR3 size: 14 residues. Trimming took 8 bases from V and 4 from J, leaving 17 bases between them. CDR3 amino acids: CASTAGHGLYGYTF. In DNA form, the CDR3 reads TGTGCTAGTACTGCGGGACACGGACTCTATGGCTACACCTTC.

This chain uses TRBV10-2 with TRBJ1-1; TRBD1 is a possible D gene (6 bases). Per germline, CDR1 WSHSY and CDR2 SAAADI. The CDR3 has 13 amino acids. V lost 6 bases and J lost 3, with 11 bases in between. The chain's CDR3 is CASSDRRDTEAFF. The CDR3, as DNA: TGCGCCAGCAGCGACAGGAGGGACACTGAAGCTTTCTTT.

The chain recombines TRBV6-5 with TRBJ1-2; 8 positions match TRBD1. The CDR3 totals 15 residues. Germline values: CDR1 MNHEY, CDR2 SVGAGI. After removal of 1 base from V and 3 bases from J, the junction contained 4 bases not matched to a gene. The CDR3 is CASSYWTGRDYGYTF. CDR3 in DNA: TGTGCCAGCAGTTACTGGACAGGGCGTGACTATGGCTACACCTTC.

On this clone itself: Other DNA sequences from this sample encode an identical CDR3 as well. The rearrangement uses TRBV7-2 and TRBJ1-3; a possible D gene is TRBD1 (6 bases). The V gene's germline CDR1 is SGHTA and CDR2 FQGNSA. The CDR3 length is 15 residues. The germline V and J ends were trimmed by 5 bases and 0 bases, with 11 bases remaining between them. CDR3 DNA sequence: TGTGCCAGCAGCCTAGAGGGGGGCTCTGGAAACACCATATATTTT. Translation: CASSLEGGSGNTIYF.

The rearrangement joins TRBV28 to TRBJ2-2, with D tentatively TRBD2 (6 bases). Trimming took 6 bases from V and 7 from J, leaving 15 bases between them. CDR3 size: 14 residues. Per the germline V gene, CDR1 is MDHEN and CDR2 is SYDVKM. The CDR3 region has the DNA TGTGCCAGCAGAGGGGCGGGGCAAGGCGGGGAGCTGTTTTTT. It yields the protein CASRGAGQGGELFF. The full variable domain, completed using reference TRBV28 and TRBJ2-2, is DVKVTQSSRYLVKRTGEKVFLECVQDMDHENMFWYRQDPGLGLRLIYFSYDVKMKEKGDIPEGYSVSREKKERFSLILESASTNQTSMYLCASRGAGQGGELFFGEGSRLTVL.

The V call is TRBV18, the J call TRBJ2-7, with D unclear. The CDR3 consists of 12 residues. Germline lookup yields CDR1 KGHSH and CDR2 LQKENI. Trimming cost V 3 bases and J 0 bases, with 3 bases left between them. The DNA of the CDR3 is TGTGCCAGCTCACCGAACTCCTACGAGCAGTACGTC. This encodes CASSPNSYEQYV.

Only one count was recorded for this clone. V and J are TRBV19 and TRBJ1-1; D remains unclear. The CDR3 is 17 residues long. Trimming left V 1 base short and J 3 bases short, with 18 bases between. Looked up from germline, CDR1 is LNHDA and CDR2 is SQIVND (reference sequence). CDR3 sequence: CASSIGLQRGWDTEAFF. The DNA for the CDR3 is TGTGCCAGTAGTATAGGGCTACAGCGGGGTTGGGACACTGAAGCTTTCTTT.